This T cell receptor (beta chain) was found in a study of blood T cell repertoires in COVID-19 (dated by TCRdb to 2018 to 2021). At the level of the whole study: Samples from collaborators originated in the United States, Italy and Spain and spanned both the acute and convalescent phases of COVID-19. Deeply sampled blood TCRbeta repertoires from subjects exposed to, actively infected with, or recovered from COVID-19 were included in the dataset. The prospective study material was composed of cDNA or gDNA derived from T cells, B-cell-depleted T cells, or PBMCs. A de-identified subject ID, COVID-19 status, age in years and sex were almost always included in the sample metadata. HLA class I and class II types, where available, came from metadata supplied by the sample provider rather than from assay-based typing. Samples came from the ongoing ImmuneRACE study (first 160 participants) plus 1,254 subjects from 6 global collaborators. The repertoires were released in a freely available public database intended as a resource for research on the immune response to SARS-CoV-2.

TCRbeta CDR3 regions were amplified from genomic DNA using the immunoSEQ Assay, a bias-controlled multiplex PCR. The study's own analysis went as follows. Nucleated cell counts per sample were estimated from amplification of reference gene primers within the assay. To quantify the absolute abundance of each unique TCRbeta CDR3 rearrangement, sequence reads were collapsed and filtered. For each sample, productive Simpson clonality was calculated as the square root of Simpson's diversity index over productive rearrangements. Held by TCRdb, this immuneACCESS table contains in-frame sequences only and omits some clones. Under half of the omission traces to an unresolved V gene where checked; the cause of the rest is unknown. That table furnishes V, J and clone size, whereas the DNA furnished D and trimming. The sample table records more than 150,000 clones; 70% to 85% of these occur just once. The ten largest clones capture roughly 9.2% of the sample.

Its CDR3 holds 15 amino acids, cysteine through phenylalanine. Only the CDR3 region is kept as DNA, spanning 45 bases read in frame from base 1. V and J lose 2 bases and 4 bases, and a span of 10 bases separates them. Sequences SGHKS (CDR1) and YYEKEE (CDR2) are obtained from the germline V gene (reference sequence). At least ten counts were recorded for this clone. Its antigen has not been determined. Qualities for individual bases were not recorded, and no much larger clone is one base off. Points the paper makes about the study in general: The quantity of clinical and demographic metadata differed by source and by participant and was supplied without curation.

Whole blood was collected in K2EDTA tubes by collaborating institutions according to the institutions' own protocols. Collaborator samples were shipped for TCRbeta analysis as frozen whole blood, isolated PBMCs, or DNA extracted from either sample type. The receptor's source is a woman at least 80 years old with acute or convalescent COVID-19. Sequencing was performed on peripheral blood. The chain is assembled from TRBV5-5 and TRBJ2-6, and TRBD1 may be the D gene, going by 6 matching bases. The CDR3 loop reads CASSFDRTGANVLTF. The DNA is as follows: TGTGCCAGCAGCTTTGACAGGACCGGGGCCAACGTCCTGACTTTC.